Following are 6 T cell receptor beta chains from one sample sequenced in a study of breast tumors, draining lymph nodes, adjacent tissues. Breast cancer patients provided tissue from their axillary draining lymph nodes. TCRdb re-called the multiplex PCR reads with MiXCR, one entry per CDR3 protein. The sample has about 220,000 distinct CDR3 sequences, less than 40% seen once. Material: axillary lymph node tissue. These receptors all come from a female donor with breast cancer. Some clones in this sample may be carry-over from other donors' samples.

The chain joins TRBV11-3 to TRBJ2-5; D assignment may be TRBD1 or TRBD2 (7 bases each). The germline V gene has CDR1 SGHNT and CDR2 YENEEA. Deletions cut 7 bases from V and 6 bases from J, with 18 bases between. The CDR3 sequence is 14 residues long. The chain's CDR3 is CASTSREGAKTQYF. The CDR3 nucleotides read TGTGCCAGCACTTCTAGGGAGGGGGCAAAGACCCAGTACTTC.

Remarks on this clonotype: This may be a read error: a much more frequent sequence differs by one nucleotide. The genes are TRBV5-1 and TRBJ1-6; 9 bases are a match to TRBD1. CDR3 size: 16 residues. Germline loops: CDR1 SGHRS, CDR2 YFSETQ. The CDR3 loop is CASSLEGTGTNSSLHF. CDR3 in DNA: TGCGCCAGCAGCTTGGAGGGGACAGGGACTAATTCATCCCTCCACTTT.

The CDR3 sequence is CASNNAGQYYNEQFF. The CDR3 DNA follows: TGTGCCAGCAATAACGCGGGACAGTATTACAATGAGCAGTTCTTC. The chain links TRBV2 to TRBJ2-1; maybe TRBD1 (7 bases). CDR1 and CDR2 from the germline V gene are SNHLY and FYNNEI. CDR3 size: 15 residues. V was trimmed by 7 bases and J by 4 bases, leaving 17 bases between them.

The chain combines TRBV5-8 with TRBJ2-1; D gene ambiguous. The length of the CDR3 is 16 residues. Germline CDR1 reads SGHTS; CDR2 reads YDEGEE. V lost 4 bases to trimming and J lost 3 bases, with 17 bases between them. CDR3 loop: CASSHPTFNGYNEQFF. CDR3 bases: TGTGCCAGCAGCCACCCGACGTTTAACGGCTACAATGAGCAGTTCTTC.

This clonotype has a handful of counts. The CDR3 DNA sequence: TGTGCCAGCAGCTTAGGCATACTAGCGGGGATAGTTATCAATGAGCAGTTCTTC. Protein: CASSLGILAGIVINEQFF. The gene calls are TRBV7-2 and TRBJ2-1, with 10 bases that match TRBD2. The germline gives CDR1 SGHTA, CDR2 FQGNSA. The V segment lost 1 base and the J segment 6 bases; nucleotides outside the gene matches: 12. The CDR3 consists of 18 residues. The full variable domain, with the rest looked up from reference TRBV7-2 and TRBJ2-1, is GAGVSQSPSNKVTEKGKDVELRCDPISGHTALYWYRQSLGQGLEFLIYFQGNSAPDKSGLPSDRFSAERTGGSVSTLTIQRTQQEDSAVYLCASSLGILAGIVINEQFFGPGTRLTVL.

This clonotype was seen at least ten times. The CDR3 DNA reads TGTGCCAGCATAGGGAGCGGGAGGAACACAGATACGCAGTATTTT. Amino acid sequence: CASIGSGRNTDTQYF. This chain links TRBV11-2 with TRBJ2-3; 9 nucleotides match TRBD2. This CDR3 spans 15 amino acids. V lost 7 bases to trimming and J lost 2 bases; unmatched junction nucleotides: 7. CDR1 and CDR2 (germline): SGHAT, FQNNGV.